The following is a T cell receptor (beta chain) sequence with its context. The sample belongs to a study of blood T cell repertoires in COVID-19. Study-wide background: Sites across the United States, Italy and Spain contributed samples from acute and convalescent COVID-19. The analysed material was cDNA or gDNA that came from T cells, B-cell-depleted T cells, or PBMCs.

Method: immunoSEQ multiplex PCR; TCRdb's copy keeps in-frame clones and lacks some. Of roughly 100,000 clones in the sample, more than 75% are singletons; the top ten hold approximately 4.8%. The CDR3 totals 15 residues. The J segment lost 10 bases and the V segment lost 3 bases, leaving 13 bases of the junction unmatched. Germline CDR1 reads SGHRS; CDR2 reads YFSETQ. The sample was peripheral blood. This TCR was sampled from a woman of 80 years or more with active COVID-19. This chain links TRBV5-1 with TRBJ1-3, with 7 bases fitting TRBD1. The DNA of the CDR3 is TGCGCCAGCAGCTCGGAGGGGGCGTTAAGAGAAACCATATATTTT. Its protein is CASSSEGALRETIYF.